A single sample is the source of the 24 T cell receptor beta chains below, sequenced in a study of blood T cell repertoires in COVID-19. This table comes from immunoSEQ multiplex PCR, and its TCRdb copy is limited to in-frame clones, with some not included. Found here are 65,000 to 90,000 clones, around 80% of them singletons; the top ten hold under 35%. The source material was peripheral blood. The receptors were gathered from an elderly woman with acute or convalescent COVID-19.

The chain couples TRBV11-2 to TRBJ1-2; D gene ambiguous. Deletions cut 1 base from V and 6 bases from J, with 9 bases between. The CDR3 is 13 residues long. Germline V gene data show CDR1 as SGHAT and CDR2 as FQNNGV. The CDR3: CASSLGLRDGYTF. The CDR3 nucleotides read TGTGCCAGCAGCTTAGGCCTCCGGGATGGCTACACCTTC.

The chain couples TRBV27 to TRBJ2-7; the D gene is possibly TRBD1 (5 bases). Per the germline V gene, CDR1 is MNHEY and CDR2 is SMNVEV (reference sequence). The CDR3 spans 14 residues. Deletions cut 4 bases from V and 2 bases from J, with 12 bases between. In DNA form, the CDR3 reads TGTGCCAGCAGTTCAAGGACACTACCCTACGAGCAGTACTTC. Translation gives CASSSRTLPYEQYF.

This clone was seen just once. The rearrangement joins TRBV7-9 to TRBJ1-1, with 7 bases that match TRBD1. J lost 7 bases, V lost 5 bases, and 7 bases had no gene match. From germline, CDR1 is SEHNR and CDR2 FQNEAQ (reference sequence). This CDR3 region has 13 residues. The CDR3 coding sequence is TGTGCCAGCAGCGTACAGGGGAAGCATGAAGCTTTCTTT. This codes for CASSVQGKHEAFF.

This clone has just one count. The rearrangement joins TRBV11-1 to TRBJ2-6, with a weak D call TRBD1 (6 bases). V was cut by 6 bases and J by 4 bases, with 16 bases left in between. The CDR3 covers 16 residues. Germline CDR1 reads SGHAT; CDR2 reads FQDESV (reference sequence). Here the CDR3 reads CASSTGTTAGANVLTF. For the CDR3, the DNA is TGTGCCAGCAGTACCGGGACAACTGCGGGGGCCAACGTCCTGACTTTC.

V gene TRBV7-2 combines with J gene TRBJ2-7; TRBD1 aligns across 7 bases. Trimming at V came to 1 base and at J to 2 bases, leaving 5 bases not matched to a gene. This CDR3 contains 15 residues. Germline loops: CDR1 SGHTA, CDR2 FQGNSA. For the CDR3, the DNA is TGTGCCAGCAGCTTAGGGTGGGACAGTACCTACGAGCAGTACTTC. Translation: CASSLGWDSTYEQYF.

The rearrangement links TRBV7-2 to TRBJ1-6; D gene ambiguous. V lost 5 bases to trimming and J lost 10 bases, with 15 bases between them. The CDR3 is 14 residues long. Germline lookup yields CDR1 SGHTA and CDR2 FQGNSA. The CDR3 nucleotides read TGTGCCAGCAGCCCGAGCGGGAGTCGCTCACCCCTCCACTTT. It translates to CASSPSGSRSPLHF.

The CDR3 sequence is CASSPGTSGIQETQYF. The DNA for the CDR3 is TGTGCCAGCAGTCCCGGGACTAGCGGGATCCAAGAGACCCAGTACTTC. The chain couples TRBV6-6 to TRBJ2-5; 13 positions match TRBD2. The CDR3 is 16 residues long. Germline lookup yields CDR1 MNHNY and CDR2 SVGAGI (reference sequence). V lost 5 bases, J lost 1 base, and 4 bases stayed unmatched.

This chain connects TRBV5-6 to TRBJ2-7; TRBD2 matches 13 bases. The V gene end was trimmed by 4 bases and the J gene end by 4 bases; junction bases not matched to a gene: 5. From germline, CDR1 is SGHDT and CDR2 YYEEEE. The CDR3 sequence is 15 residues long. The CDR3 DNA reads TGTGCCAGCAGCGCCGGGACTAGCGGGATATACGAGCAGTACTTC. Amino acid sequence: CASSAGTSGIYEQYF. The complete variable domain, with remaining parts taken from reference TRBV5-6 and TRBJ2-7, reads DAGVTQSPTHLIKTRGQQVTLRCSPKSGHDTVSWYQQALGQGPQFIFQYYEEEERQRGNFPDRFSGHQFPNYSSELNVNALLLGDSALYLCASSAGTSGIYEQYFGPGTRLTVT.

The rearrangement links TRBV19 to TRBJ2-3; D is perhaps TRBD2 (5 bases). V was pared by 3 bases and J by 6 bases, with 10 bases between. CDR3 length: 13 residues. The germline V gene encodes CDR1 LNHDA and CDR2 SQIVND (reference sequence). The CDR3 sequence is CASSIRGRDTQYF. CDR3 nucleotide sequence: TGTGCCAGTAGTATTCGAGGGCGCGATACGCAGTATTTT.

The chain couples TRBV7-9 to TRBJ2-7, with a weak D call TRBD1 (5 bases). Germline V CDR1 and CDR2: SEHNR, FQNEAQ (reference sequence). V was cut by 1 base and J by 0 bases, with 19 bases left in between. The CDR3 has 18 amino acids. CDR3 bases: TGTGCCAGCAGCTTAGTCGGTGTGGCAGGGCACTTCTCCTACGAGCAGTACTTC. Encoded protein: CASSLVGVAGHFSYEQYF.

The chain recombines TRBV10-2 with TRBJ2-7; TRBD1 agrees at 9 bases. Germline V gene data show CDR1 as WSHSY and CDR2 as SAAADI. CDR3 length equals 13 residues. V dropped 8 bases and J dropped 5; count of bases not matched to a gene: 7. The CDR3 reads CASWDRVLDEQYF. The CDR3 DNA reads as TGCGCCAGCTGGGACAGGGTTCTTGACGAGCAGTACTTC.

The genes are TRBV29-1 and TRBJ2-5; maybe TRBD1 (6 bases). Germline-derived CDR1 and CDR2 are SQVTM and ANQGSEA. Trimming stripped 7 bases from V and 4 bases from J, with 19 bases between. The CDR3 spans 14 residues. CDR3 DNA: TGCAGCGCCAAACAGGGAGTTAGGCGAGAGACCCAGTACTTC. It encodes CSAKQGVRRETQYF.

A single count supports this clone. The rearrangement links TRBV5-4 to TRBJ2-1; TRBD2 aligns across 7 bases. In germline, CDR1 is SGHNT, CDR2 YYREEE (reference sequence). Trimming took 1 base from V and 9 from J; bases not matched to a gene: 4. The CDR3 extends over 13 amino acids. This CDR3 reads CASSLREGREQFF. In nucleotides, the CDR3 is TGTGCCAGCAGCTTGAGGGAGGGACGTGAGCAGTTCTTC.

The sample holds a few counts of this clone. The chain links TRBV5-6 to TRBJ2-1, with TRBD2 matching 8 bases. The CDR3 is made up of 16 amino acids. V trimming: 1 base; J trimming: 2 bases; junction bases outside the gene matches: 5. Germline assignment: CDR1 SGHDT and CDR2 YYEEEE. In DNA form, the CDR3 reads TGTGCCAGCAGCTTGACTAGCGGTGATACCTACAATGAGCAGTTCTTC. Its protein product is CASSLTSGDTYNEQFF.

This sequence joins TRBV12-5 and TRBJ2-2; D remains ambiguous. V lost 1 base and J 7 bases, leaving 7 bases between the germline ends. From germline, CDR1 is LGHNT and CDR2 FRNRAP. This CDR3 region has 13 residues. CDR3 bases: TGTGCTAGTGGTTTGGATAGGAGCGGGGAGCTGTTTTTT. It specifies CASGLDRSGELFF.

The chain is built from TRBV5-1 and TRBJ2-1; D possibly corresponds to TRBD2 (6 bases). The V gene's germline CDR1 is SGHRS and CDR2 YFSETQ. The CDR3 loop spans 16 amino acids. V was cut by 1 base and J by 8 bases, with 19 bases left in between. The CDR3 protein is CASSLLTRRPGDEQFF. The CDR3 DNA sequence: TGCGCCAGCAGCTTGTTGACTAGACGGCCAGGCGATGAGCAGTTCTTC.

The genes are TRBV6-1 and TRBJ2-5; TRBD1 matches at 7 bases. This CDR3 region has 14 residues. The germline gives CDR1 MNHNS, CDR2 SASEGT. The J segment lost 4 bases and the V segment lost 1 base, leaving 3 bases of the junction unmatched. Here the CDR3 DNA reads TGTGCCAGCAGTGAAGAGCCAGGGGGAGAGACCCAGTACTTC. Translating it yields CASSEEPGGETQYF.

The genes are TRBV6-5 and TRBJ2-7; 13 bases are a match to TRBD2. Germline CDR1 reads MNHEY; CDR2 reads SVGAGI. The trim removed 6 bases at V and 6 bases at J, leaving 5 bases unmatched. The CDR3 has 14 residues. The CDR3 sequence: CASSGGLAGTEQYF. CDR3 coding DNA: TGTGCCAGCAGCGGGGGACTAGCGGGAACCGAGCAGTACTTC.

The rearrangement uses TRBV2 and TRBJ2-5; D perhaps matches TRBD2 (6 bases). V lost 6 bases to trimming and J lost 5 bases, with 16 bases between them. The CDR3 is 14 residues long. Germline assignment: CDR1 SNHLY and CDR2 FYNNEI. The CDR3 DNA sequence: TGTGCCAGCAGACAAGCCCGGGACTCCGAGACCCAGTACTTC. As protein: CASRQARDSETQYF. Combining the CDR3 with reference TRBV2 and TRBJ2-5 gives the whole variable domain EPEVTQTPSHQVTQMGQEVILRCVPISNHLYFYWYRQILGQKVEFLVSFYNNEISEKSEIFDDQFSVERPDGSNFTLKIRSTKLEDSAMYFCASRQARDSETQYFGPGTRLLVL.

V usage is TRBV5-1 and J usage is TRBJ2-7; 7 bases are a match to TRBD1. The V gene end was trimmed by 3 bases and the J gene end by 6 bases; junction bases not matched to a gene: 15. The V gene's germline CDR1 is SGHRS and CDR2 YFSETQ. The CDR3 loop spans 16 amino acids. The CDR3 DNA is TGCGCCAGCAGCTCCGCTCCCTCCGGGACAGTAATCGAGCAGTACTTC. This codes for CASSSAPSGTVIEQYF.

The J gene is TRBJ2-5, the V gene TRBV6-5; possibly TRBD2 for D (7 bases). Trimming shortened V by 7 bases and J by 5 bases, and 14 bases separated the two germline ends. Germline-derived CDR1 and CDR2 are MNHEY and SVGAGI. The CDR3 loop spans 13 amino acids. The CDR3 protein is CASIRGAGETQYF. CDR3 nucleotide sequence: TGTGCCAGCATACGGGGGGCGGGTGAGACCCAGTACTTC.

V gene TRBV28 combines with J gene TRBJ2-1; D is possibly TRBD1 (6 bases). The CDR3 consists of 15 residues. Trimming removed 5 bases at V and 1 base at J, with 12 bases between. The germline V gene has CDR1 MDHEN and CDR2 SYDVKM. CDR3 DNA: TGTGCCAGCAGTACCTCAGGGGTATCCTACAATGAGCAGTTCTTC. Translated, it gives CASSTSGVSYNEQFF.

Regarding this clone: Other DNA sequences from this sample encode an identical CDR3 as well. The chain combines TRBV10-3 with TRBJ2-3, with 11 nucleotides matching TRBD2. V lost 6 bases to trimming and J lost 6 bases; unmatched junction nucleotides: 2. Germline lookup yields CDR1 ENHRY and CDR2 SYGVKD. This CDR3 has 13 residues. In nucleotides, the CDR3 is TGTGCCATCAGCCGGACTAGCGGGGATACGCAGTATTTT. Amino acid sequence: CAISRTSGDTQYF.

This rearrangement joins TRBV18 to TRBJ2-1; 10 bases are a match to TRBD2. V shed 2 bases and J 5 bases; nucleotides not matched to a gene: 3. Germline CDR1 and CDR2: KGHSH and LQKENI. CDR3 length equals 15 residues. CDR3 sequence: CASSPTSGNHNEQFF. CDR3 nucleotides: TGTGCCAGCTCACCAACTAGCGGGAACCACAATGAGCAGTTCTTC.